A selection of T cell receptor beta chains follows, all from one sample in a study of T cells in localized non-small cell lung cancer. The assay was immunoSEQ multiplex PCR, and TCRdb's table has in-frame clones only and misses some. The sample has about 29,000 clones, roughly 87% seen once. This sample comprised peripheral blood, obtained before any cancer treatment. The receptors originated from a woman aged 40 to 75 with stage I lung adenocarcinoma. Each CDR3 is given with its conserved first and last residue. D genes are given only for firm matches. A clone size is listed for some rows: how often the clone was seen (once, few, many), or a class if it is expanded.

cdr3_aa: CATSPTTLIGGELFF
cdr3_nt: TGTGCCACCAGTCCGACTACCCTGATCGGCGGGGAGCTGTTTTTT
d_call: -
clone_size: -
v_call: TRBV27
j_call: TRBJ2-2

cdr3_aa: CASSLSGTGKSEQFF
cdr3_nt: TGCGCCAGCAGCTTGTCAGGGACAGGGAAGAGTGAGCAGTTCTTC
d_call: TRBD1
clone_size: -
v_call: TRBV5-1
j_call: TRBJ2-1

cdr3_aa: CASTTGSSGNTIYF
cdr3_nt: TGTGCCAGCACGACAGGGAGCTCTGGAAACACCATATATTTT
d_call: TRBD1
clone_size: -
v_call: TRBV6-5
j_call: TRBJ1-3

cdr3_aa: CAWSSLWPERSTEQFF
cdr3_nt: TGTGCCTGGAGTTCCCTTTGGCCAGAACGATCTACTGAGCAGTTCTTC
d_call: -
clone_size: -
v_call: TRBV30
j_call: TRBJ2-1

cdr3_aa: CASSPKGPDTQYF
cdr3_nt: TGTGCCAGCAGCCCAAAGGGCCCAGATACGCAGTATTTT
d_call: -
clone_size: -
v_call: TRBV7-9
j_call: TRBJ2-3

cdr3_aa: CASSERRSSYEQYF
cdr3_nt: TGTGCCAGCAGCGAAAGAAGGAGTAGCTACGAGCAGTACTTC
d_call: -
clone_size: -
v_call: TRBV27
j_call: TRBJ2-7

cdr3_aa: CASRIGQGYQPQHF
cdr3_nt: TGTGCCAGCAGGATAGGACAGGGATATCAGCCCCAGCATTTT
d_call: TRBD1
clone_size: few
v_call: TRBV28
j_call: TRBJ1-5

cdr3_aa: CASSLERAALNTQYF
cdr3_nt: TGTGCCAGCAGCTTAGAGCGGGCTGCTTTGAATACGCAGTATTTT
d_call: -
clone_size: -
v_call: TRBV11-2
j_call: TRBJ2-3

cdr3_aa: CASSPMAGGYNEQFF
cdr3_nt: TGTGCCAGCAGCCCGATGGCGGGGGGGTACAATGAGCAGTTCTTC
d_call: TRBD2
clone_size: once
v_call: TRBV14
j_call: TRBJ2-1

cdr3_aa: CASSPKKAGAKNIQYF
cdr3_nt: TGTGCCAGCAGTCCTAAGAAGGCGGGGGCCAAAAACATTCAGTACTTC
d_call: -
clone_size: -
v_call: TRBV28
j_call: TRBJ2-4

cdr3_aa: CAWRGETTDTQYF
cdr3_nt: TGTGCCTGGAGAGGGGAGACCACAGATACGCAGTATTTT
d_call: -
clone_size: once
v_call: TRBV30
j_call: TRBJ2-3

cdr3_aa: CASSKGGEMTGELFF
cdr3_nt: TGTGCCAGCAGCAAAGGGGGAGAGATGACCGGGGAGCTGTTTTTT
d_call: -
clone_size: -
v_call: TRBV7-9
j_call: TRBJ2-2

cdr3_aa: CASSLLGFGDSNQPQHF
cdr3_nt: TGTGCCAGCAGCTTGTTGGGGTTCGGCGATAGCAATCAGCCCCAGCATTTT
d_call: -
clone_size: -
v_call: TRBV5-5
j_call: TRBJ1-5

cdr3_aa: CASSESGQGDEQFF
cdr3_nt: TGCGCCAGCAGTGAGTCTGGACAGGGGGATGAGCAGTTCTTC
d_call: TRBD1
clone_size: medium-sized
v_call: TRBV10-1
j_call: TRBJ2-1

cdr3_aa: CASSIAYGGAYNEQFF
cdr3_nt: TGTGCCAGTAGTATAGCATACGGCGGGGCCTACAATGAGCAGTTCTTC
d_call: -
clone_size: -
v_call: TRBV19
j_call: TRBJ2-1

cdr3_aa: CASSERPPGDTQYF
cdr3_nt: TGTGCCAGCAGTGAAAGACCCCCGGGGGATACGCAGTATTTT
d_call: -
clone_size: -
v_call: TRBV6-1
j_call: TRBJ2-3

cdr3_aa: CASSLGYGSLNEKLFF
cdr3_nt: TGTGCCAGCAGCTTAGGCTACGGCAGCCTTAATGAAAAACTGTTTTTT
d_call: -
clone_size: -
v_call: TRBV7-2
j_call: TRBJ1-4

cdr3_aa: CASSLGVLGQETQYF
cdr3_nt: TGTGCCAGCAGTTTAGGGGTTTTGGGCCAAGAGACCCAGTACTTC
d_call: -
clone_size: -
v_call: TRBV28
j_call: TRBJ2-5

cdr3_aa: CASSSTGTSPYEQYF
cdr3_nt: TGTGCCAGCAGCTCGACCGGGACTAGCCCCTACGAGCAGTACTTC
d_call: TRBD2
clone_size: -
v_call: TRBV7-2
j_call: TRBJ2-7

cdr3_aa: CSARQTLEAFF
cdr3_nt: TGCAGTGCGAGACAGACTCTTGAAGCTTTCTTT
d_call: -
clone_size: -
v_call: TRBV20-1
j_call: TRBJ1-1

cdr3_aa: CASSLDSGTSTDTQYF
cdr3_nt: TGTGCCAGCAGCTTAGACTCCGGGACTAGCACAGATACGCAGTATTTT
d_call: -
clone_size: -
v_call: TRBV5-4
j_call: TRBJ2-3

cdr3_aa: CASRRGGQETQYF
cdr3_nt: TGTGCCAGCAGGCGGGGTGGCCAAGAGACCCAGTACTTC
d_call: -
clone_size: -
v_call: TRBV27
j_call: TRBJ2-5

cdr3_aa: CASSLGHYGYTF
cdr3_nt: TGTGCCAGCAGCTTAGGCCACTATGGCTACACCTTC
d_call: -
clone_size: -
v_call: TRBV11-2
j_call: TRBJ1-2

cdr3_aa: CASSTDRAGEKLFF
cdr3_nt: TGTGCCAGCAGTACCGACAGGGCAGGGGAAAAACTGTTTTTT
d_call: TRBD1
clone_size: once
v_call: TRBV25-1
j_call: TRBJ1-4

cdr3_aa: CASSPGRNGYTF
cdr3_nt: TGTGCCAGCAGCCCAGGTCGAAATGGCTACACCTTC
d_call: -
clone_size: medium-sized
v_call: TRBV7-2
j_call: TRBJ1-2

cdr3_aa: CASSLAQGTDKPYEQYF
cdr3_nt: TGTGCCAGCAGCTTAGCGCAAGGGACAGATAAACCCTACGAGCAGTACTTC
d_call: TRBD1
clone_size: once
v_call: TRBV11-2
j_call: TRBJ2-7

cdr3_aa: CASSLPEETQYF
cdr3_nt: TGTGCCAGCAGCTTACCGGAAGAGACCCAGTACTTC
d_call: -
clone_size: -
v_call: TRBV7-2
j_call: TRBJ2-5

cdr3_aa: CASSLGLQGSGETQYF
cdr3_nt: TGCGCCAGCAGCTTGGGACTACAGGGGAGTGGTGAGACCCAGTACTTC
d_call: TRBD1
clone_size: -
v_call: TRBV5-1
j_call: TRBJ2-5

cdr3_aa: CASKDRGGTDTQYF
cdr3_nt: TGTGCCAGCAAAGACAGGGGTGGCACAGATACGCAGTATTTT
d_call: TRBD1
clone_size: few
v_call: TRBV2
j_call: TRBJ2-3

cdr3_aa: CASSAEYTGELFF
cdr3_nt: TGTGCCAGCAGTGCGGAGTACACCGGGGAGCTGTTTTTT
d_call: -
clone_size: -
v_call: TRBV2
j_call: TRBJ2-2

cdr3_aa: CASSARDSVDEQYF
cdr3_nt: TGTGCCAGCAGCGCACGGGACTCGGTAGACGAGCAGTACTTC
d_call: -
clone_size: -
v_call: TRBV7-9
j_call: TRBJ2-7

cdr3_aa: CATSRDQGWGEQYF
cdr3_nt: TGTGCCACCAGCAGAGATCAGGGATGGGGCGAGCAGTACTTC
d_call: -
clone_size: -
v_call: TRBV15
j_call: TRBJ2-7

cdr3_aa: CASSEAPRSYEQYF
cdr3_nt: TGTGCCAGCAGTGAAGCTCCGCGGTCCTACGAGCAGTACTTC
d_call: -
clone_size: -
v_call: TRBV6-1
j_call: TRBJ2-7

cdr3_aa: CASSLGMSYEQYF
cdr3_nt: TGTGCCAGCAGCTTAGGAATGTCCTACGAGCAGTACTTC
d_call: -
clone_size: -
v_call: TRBV7-3
j_call: TRBJ2-7

cdr3_aa: CASSPDSRAGAFF
cdr3_nt: TGTGCCAGCAGTCCGGACAGTCGGGCTGGAGCTTTCTTT
d_call: -
clone_size: -
v_call: TRBV28
j_call: TRBJ1-1

cdr3_aa: CASSAGLITDTQYF
cdr3_nt: TGTGCCAGCAGCGCGGGACTAATCACAGATACGCAGTATTTT
d_call: TRBD2
clone_size: -
v_call: TRBV7-9
j_call: TRBJ2-3

cdr3_aa: CASRADSFIGELFF
cdr3_nt: TGTGCCAGTAGGGCTGACTCGTTTATCGGGGAGCTGTTTTTT
d_call: -
clone_size: few
v_call: TRBV19
j_call: TRBJ2-2

cdr3_aa: CASSYGLQEKLFF
cdr3_nt: TGTGCCAGCAGTTACGGCCTCCAGGAAAAACTGTTTTTT
d_call: -
clone_size: -
v_call: TRBV6-6
j_call: TRBJ1-4

cdr3_aa: CASRLRDSPYNEQFF
cdr3_nt: TGTGCCAGCAGACTCCGGGACAGTCCTTACAATGAGCAGTTCTTC
d_call: TRBD1
clone_size: -
v_call: TRBV6-5
j_call: TRBJ2-1

cdr3_aa: CASSPDNRVVKTGELFF
cdr3_nt: TGTGCCAGCAGCCCGGATAACAGGGTCGTTAAGACCGGGGAGCTGTTTTTT
d_call: -
clone_size: -
v_call: TRBV7-6
j_call: TRBJ2-2

cdr3_aa: CASSSWVSGANVLTF
cdr3_nt: TGTGCCAGCAGTTCTTGGGTTTCTGGGGCCAACGTCCTGACTTTC
d_call: -
clone_size: -
v_call: TRBV6-9
j_call: TRBJ2-6

cdr3_aa: CASSFGQTEQYF
cdr3_nt: TGTGCCAGCAGTTTCGGACAGACGGAGCAGTACTTC
d_call: -
clone_size: -
v_call: TRBV27
j_call: TRBJ2-7

cdr3_aa: CASSWGPQGPYSPLHF
cdr3_nt: TGTGCCAGCAGCTGGGGGCCACAGGGGCCTTATTCACCCCTCCACTTT
d_call: TRBD1
clone_size: -
v_call: TRBV5-6
j_call: TRBJ1-6

cdr3_aa: CASSSRPGDETQYF
cdr3_nt: TGCGCCAGCAGCTCCCGACCCGGGGATGAGACCCAGTACTTC
d_call: -
clone_size: -
v_call: TRBV5-1
j_call: TRBJ2-5

cdr3_aa: CASSSWYGSFSANGYTF
cdr3_nt: TGTGCCAGCAGCTCCTGGTATGGGTCGTTCTCAGCTAATGGCTACACCTTC
d_call: -
clone_size: -
v_call: TRBV9
j_call: TRBJ1-2

cdr3_aa: CASTPIPGGATGDNEQFF
cdr3_nt: TGTGCCAGCACGCCAATTCCCGGGGGGGCCACTGGGGACAATGAGCAGTTCTTC
d_call: TRBD2
clone_size: -
v_call: TRBV27
j_call: TRBJ2-1

cdr3_aa: CASNTRDRGQGRYGYTF
cdr3_nt: TGTGCCAGCAACACCCGGGACAGGGGGCAAGGACGCTATGGCTACACCTTC
d_call: TRBD1
clone_size: -
v_call: TRBV7-2
j_call: TRBJ1-2

cdr3_aa: CASRDSGRGLYEQYF
cdr3_nt: TGTGCCAGCAGGGATAGCGGGAGGGGGCTCTACGAGCAGTACTTC
d_call: TRBD2
clone_size: -
v_call: TRBV28
j_call: TRBJ2-7

cdr3_aa: CASSRDSVRAEAFF
cdr3_nt: TGTGCCAGTAGTAGGGACAGTGTTAGGGCTGAAGCTTTCTTT
d_call: TRBD1
clone_size: once
v_call: TRBV19
j_call: TRBJ1-1

cdr3_aa: CASSLGGTTEAFF
cdr3_nt: TGTGCCAGCAGCTTAGGCGGGACCACTGAAGCTTTCTTT
d_call: -
clone_size: few
v_call: TRBV7-9
j_call: TRBJ1-1